Each of the 21 T cell receptor beta chains below was sequenced from the same sample in a study of blood T cell repertoires in COVID-19. Assay used: immunoSEQ multiplex PCR; TCRdb lists only in-frame clones, some missing. The sample carries about 220,000 clones, roughly 80% recorded once. Sample: PBMCs or T cells enriched from blood (not recorded which). The receptors were sampled from a woman between 40 and 50 years old with acute COVID-19.

The chain carries TRBV11-2 and TRBJ1-5; D gene ambiguous. CDR3 size: 12 residues. Germline CDR1 and CDR2: SGHAT and FQNNGV. The ends were cut back, 5 bases at V and 4 bases at J, with 6 bases in the middle. CDR3 residues: CASSPTNQPQHF. DNA for the CDR3: TGTGCCAGCAGCCCAACAAATCAGCCCCAGCATTTT. The variable domain in full, with the rest retrieved from reference TRBV11-2 and TRBJ1-5, is EAGVAQSPRYKIIEKRQSVAFWCNPISGHATLYWYQQILGQGPKLLIQFQNNGVVDDSQLPKDRFSAERLKGVDSTLKIQPAKLEDSAVYLCASSPTNQPQHFGDGTRLSIL.

The chain joins TRBV3-1 (or the pseudogene TRBV3-2) to TRBJ1-6; 7 bases fit TRBD1. V gave up 4 bases and J gave up 10 bases; unmatched junction bases: 7. This CDR3 has 14 amino acids. Germline CDR1 reads LGHDT; CDR2 reads YNNKEL (reference sequence). The CDR3 DNA reads as TGTGCCAGCAGCCCAGACAGGGACAGCTCACCCCTCCACTTT. Translating it yields CASSPDRDSSPLHF.

The chain employs TRBV14 and TRBJ1-5, with unresolved D. Trimming shortened V by 3 bases and J by 6 bases, and 15 bases separated the two germline ends. CDR1 and CDR2 from the germline V gene are SGHDN and FVKESK. The CDR3 is made up of 15 amino acids. CDR3 DNA sequence: TGTGCCAGCAGCCAGACATGGCCGAGTGGTCAGCCCCAGCATTTT. As protein: CASSQTWPSGQPQHF.

The genes are TRBV30 and TRBJ1-3, with 8 nucleotides matching TRBD1. The V gene's germline CDR1 is GTSNPN and CDR2 SVGIG (reference sequence). The CDR3 loop spans 15 amino acids. The trim removed 5 bases at V and 0 bases at J, leaving 6 bases unmatched. CDR3 loop: CAWGQGSHSGNTIYF. In DNA form, the CDR3 reads TGTGCCTGGGGACAGGGCTCCCACTCTGGAAACACCATATATTTT.

The V gene is TRBV19, the J gene TRBJ2-5, with 11 bases fitting TRBD2. With V trimmed by 3 bases and J by 3 bases, 3 bases remained unmatched. Germline loops: CDR1 LNHDA, CDR2 SQIVND (reference sequence). The CDR3 runs 15 residues. The CDR3: CASSILTSGKETQYF. The DNA of the CDR3 is TGTGCCAGTAGTATTCTGACTAGCGGGAAAGAGACCCAGTACTTC. Supplemented by reference TRBV19 and TRBJ2-5, the full variable domain reads DGGITQSPKYLFRKEGQNVTLSCEQNLNHDAMYWYRQDPGQGLRLIYYSQIVNDFQKGDIAEGYSVSREKKESFPLTVTSAQKNPTAFYLCASSILTSGKETQYFGPGTRLLVL.

The V gene is TRBV6-5, the J gene TRBJ2-2, with a weak D call TRBD1 (6 bases). Deletions cut 2 bases from V and 4 bases from J, with 8 bases between. Germline assignment: CDR1 MNHEY and CDR2 SVGAGI. There are 14 residues in the CDR3. CDR3 loop: CASSYKQGTGELFF. DNA of the CDR3: TGTGCCAGCAGTTACAAACAGGGCACCGGGGAGCTGTTTTTT.

The chain recombines TRBV27 with TRBJ2-7, with 8 bases matching TRBD1. Germline CDR1 is MNHEY and CDR2 is SMNVEV (reference sequence). This CDR3 comprises 14 residues. With V trimmed by 3 bases and J by 8 bases, 9 bases remained unmatched. The CDR3 here is CASSFSGQGSQQYF. In DNA, the CDR3 is TGTGCCAGCAGTTTTAGTGGACAGGGAAGCCAGCAGTACTTC.

The CDR3, as DNA: TGTGCCAGCTCAGAGGATATGAGTCAGCCCCAGCATTTT. Protein sequence: CASSEDMSQPQHF. The rearrangement joins TRBV18 to TRBJ1-5; D gene uncertain. Germline CDR1 KGHSH, CDR2 LQKENI. CDR3 length: 13 amino acids. Trimming removed 5 bases from V and 6 bases from J, with 11 bases in between.

This clone was counted between two and nine times. The V call is TRBV18, the J call TRBJ2-1, with a weak D call TRBD2 (5 bases). This CDR3 comprises 14 residues. Germline V gene sequence: CDR1 KGHSH, CDR2 LQKENI. Trimming pared 2 bases from V and 8 bases from J, leaving 13 bases between. The CDR3 bases are TGTGCCAGCTCACCAAGGACTCGGCCCGATGAGCAGTTCTTC. Translated, it gives CASSPRTRPDEQFF.

The chain uses TRBV6-5 and TRBJ1-2, with 9 bases aligning to TRBD1. The CDR3 has 14 amino acids. CDR1 is MNHEY and CDR2 is SVGAGI in the germline V gene. Trimming cost V 7 bases and J 2 bases; bases outside gene matches: 5. CDR3 coding DNA: TGTGCCAGCATCCCCGGACAGGGGAACTATGGCTACACCTTC. This translates into CASIPGQGNYGYTF.

This clone occurred once. CDR3 DNA sequence: TGTGCCAGCAGCCAAGAAGGATCGGGAGCTTTCTTT. Translating gives CASSQEGSGAFF. This chain uses TRBV3-1 (or the pseudogene TRBV3-2) with TRBJ1-1; D remains ambiguous. V was shortened by 0 bases and J by 10 bases, with 9 bases between the two germline ends. There are 12 residues in the CDR3. In germline, CDR1 is LGHDT, CDR2 YNNKEL (reference sequence).

The chain uses TRBV19 and TRBJ1-2; 8 positions agree with TRBD1. The CDR3 is 12 residues long. Per the germline V gene, CDR1 is LNHDA and CDR2 is SQIVND (reference sequence). The J segment lost 8 bases and the V segment lost 3 bases, leaving 2 bases of the junction unmatched. The CDR3 bases are TGTGCCAGTAGTATCAGGGGGCGCGGCTACACCTTC. It translates to CASSIRGRGYTF.

This chain uses TRBV6-5 with TRBJ1-3; the D is unclear. Trimming stripped 5 bases from V and 0 bases from J, with 8 bases between. The CDR3 has 14 amino acids. Germline V lookup: CDR1 MNHEY, CDR2 SVGAGI. The CDR3 protein is CASSPSYSGNTIYF. For the CDR3, the DNA is TGTGCCAGCAGTCCGAGCTACTCTGGAAACACCATATATTTT.

The gene calls are TRBV5-1 and TRBJ2-5; possibly TRBD1 for D (5 bases). The length of the CDR3 is 13 residues. V was pared by 4 bases and J by 5 bases, with 12 bases between. Germline V CDR1 and CDR2: SGHRS, YFSETQ. The chain's CDR3 is CASSLGARETQYF. The CDR3 region has the DNA TGCGCCAGCAGCCTAGGGGCTAGGGAGACCCAGTACTTC.

J is TRBJ1-1 and V is TRBV6-2 or TRBV6-3; maybe TRBD1 (6 bases). The CDR3 spans 16 residues. Germline V CDR1 and CDR2: MNHEY, SVGEGT. Trimming took 6 bases from V and 0 from J, leaving 17 bases between them. CDR3: CASSRYRDILNTEAFF. CDR3 coding DNA: TGTGCCAGCAGCCGATACAGGGACATTCTGAACACTGAAGCTTTCTTT.

This clone showed up just a few times. The chain is built from TRBV4-3 and TRBJ1-3; D is undetermined. This CDR3 has 15 amino acids. V was shortened by 1 base and J by 0 bases, with 7 bases between the two germline ends. Germline V gene lookup returns CDR1 LGHNA and CDR2 YSLEER. CDR3 sequence (DNA): TGCGCCAGCAGCCAAGCCGCCTACTCTGGAAACACCATATATTTT. Its protein product is CASSQAAYSGNTIYF.

The gene calls are TRBV7-2 and TRBJ1-5, with TRBD1 as a possible D gene (5 bases). The V gene's germline CDR1 is SGHTA and CDR2 FQGNSA. Trimming left V 1 base short and J 5 bases short, with 15 bases between. The CDR3 spans 16 residues. Written as DNA, the CDR3 is TGTGCCAGCAGCTTAGGGTCGGGGGGGAACCATCAGCCCCAGCATTTT. As protein: CASSLGSGGNHQPQHF.

This chain connects TRBV4-2 to TRBJ2-3; 9 positions agree with TRBD2. The V gene's germline CDR1 is LGHNA and CDR2 YNFKEQ. CDR3 length: 18 residues. With V trimmed by 4 bases and J by 6 bases, 17 bases remained unmatched. The CDR3 DNA is TGTGCCAGCAGCCCCGCGGGGCTAGCGGGGTTAAGTGGGGATACGCAGTATTTT. Translating it yields CASSPAGLAGLSGDTQYF.

The chain carries TRBV7-2 and TRBJ2-3; TRBD2 might be the D (5 bases). This CDR3 has 17 amino acids. V lost 5 bases and J 0 bases, leaving 18 bases between the germline ends. Germline lookup yields CDR1 SGHTA and CDR2 FQGNSA. This CDR3 reads CASSPHRGSTSTDTQYF. The DNA for the CDR3 is TGTGCCAGCAGCCCCCACCGGGGATCCACTAGCACAGATACGCAGTATTTT.

The chain carries TRBV6-5 and TRBJ1-5; 10 bases are a match to TRBD1. V lost 2 bases, J lost 2 bases, and 0 bases stayed unmatched. Germline CDR1 reads MNHEY; CDR2 reads SVGAGI. The CDR3 totals 15 residues. The CDR3 DNA reads as TGTGCCAGCAGTTACGGGACAGGGGGCAATCAGCCCCAGCATTTT. It yields the protein CASSYGTGGNQPQHF.

This chain links TRBV11-3 with TRBJ1-1; tentatively, D is TRBD1 (5 bases). V lost 3 bases, J lost 5 bases, and 13 bases lay in between. The CDR3 contains 14 residues. Germline loops: CDR1 SGHNT, CDR2 YENEEA. The chain's CDR3 is CASSLRGEGTEAFF. The CDR3 DNA is TGTGCCAGCAGCTTGCGGGGTGAGGGGACTGAAGCTTTCTTT.